Shown below are 10 T cell receptor beta chains from a single sample sequenced in a study of T cells expressing NK-cell markers. TCRdb processed the 5' RACE reads again and assigns one entry to each CDR3 protein, with no DNA. The listing records 90,000 to 130,000 distinct CDR3 sequences. What was sequenced was blood T cells: a sorted CD56 or NKG2C T cell subset, CD4+ or CD8+ T cells, or bulk PBMC T cells (not recorded which). The receptors here all came from a woman aged 18 to 75 in good health.

The chain carries TRBV27 and TRBJ1-2; the D call of TRBD1 rests on TCRdb alone, since no DNA is present to check it. Germline assignment: CDR1 MNHEY and CDR2 SMNVEV (reference sequence). The CDR3 covers 12 residues. CDR3 in amino acids: CASRGTGYGYTF.

The chain recombines TRBV28 with TRBJ2-5; the TCRdb D gene call, TRBD1, has no DNA to confirm it. From germline, CDR1 is MDHEN and CDR2 SYDVKM. The CDR3 runs to 14 residues. CDR3 residues: CASSPTGDWKTQYF.

V gene TRBV12-3 or TRBV12-4 combines with J gene TRBJ2-1; TCRdb's assignment of TRBD2 cannot be checked, as there is no DNA. The CDR3 runs to 15 residues. CDR3 loop: CASTSGLAGGSEQFF.

The CDR3 is CASSGESSYEQYF. The chain recombines TRBV7-9 with TRBJ2-7. The V gene's germline CDR1 is SEHNR and CDR2 FQNEAQ (reference sequence). There are 13 residues in the CDR3.

The chain has TRBV29-1 and TRBJ2-2; checking the TCRdb D call of TRBD2 is not possible without DNA. The length of the CDR3 is 15 residues. Germline V gene sequence: CDR1 SQVTM, CDR2 ANQGSEA. The CDR3 region is CSVGVAGPYTGELFF.

This chain links TRBV4-1 with TRBJ1-1. The CDR3 runs 16 residues. CDR1 MGHRA and CDR2 YSYEKL come from the germline V gene. The chain's CDR3 is CASSQETGVMNTEAFF.

The CDR3 is CASSHRQVETQYF. J is TRBJ2-5 and V is TRBV27; the TCRdb call, TRBD1, lacks DNA for checking. The germline V gene encodes CDR1 MNHEY and CDR2 SMNVEV (reference sequence). The CDR3 runs to 13 residues.

The J gene is TRBJ2-1, the V gene TRBV5-4; TCRdb's assignment of TRBD1 cannot be checked, as there is no DNA. CDR1 is SGHNT and CDR2 is YYREEE in the germline V gene (reference sequence). This CDR3 comprises 15 residues. This CDR3 is CASSHTGQGGNEQFF.

This chain uses TRBV4-1 with TRBJ2-5. This CDR3 region has 14 residues. Germline CDR1 reads MGHRA; CDR2 reads YSYEKL. The CDR3 protein is CASSQSGIQETQYF.

The rearrangement uses TRBV2 and TRBJ1-1; TCRdb's D call of TRBD1 is untestable without DNA. CDR3 length: 16 residues. The germline gives CDR1 SNHLY, CDR2 FYNNEI. CDR3 residues: CASSEALHHGEPGGFF.